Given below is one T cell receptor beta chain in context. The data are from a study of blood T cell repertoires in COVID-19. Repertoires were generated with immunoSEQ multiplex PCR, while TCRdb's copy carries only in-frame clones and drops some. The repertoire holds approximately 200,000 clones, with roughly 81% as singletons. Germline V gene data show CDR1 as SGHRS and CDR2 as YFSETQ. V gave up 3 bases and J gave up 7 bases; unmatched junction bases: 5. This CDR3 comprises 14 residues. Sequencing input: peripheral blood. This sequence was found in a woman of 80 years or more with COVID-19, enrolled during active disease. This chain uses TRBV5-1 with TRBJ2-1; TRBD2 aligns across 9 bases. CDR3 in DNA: TGCGCCAGCAGCTCTGACAGCGGGAGGAATGAGCAGTTCTTC. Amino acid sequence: CASSSDSGRNEQFF.